This T cell receptor (beta chain) was retrieved from a study of naive and memory T cell subsets. Study-level findings and limits: There was no ground truth to check naive and memory subset results. Especially in CD8 cells, naive repertoires contained a few larger clonotypes, possibly CD45RA-re-expressing memory cells. Between naive and memory subsets, TCR abundance power law exponents differed.

Germline V gene sequence: CDR1 SEHNR, CDR2 FQNEAQ (reference sequence). Trimming removed 5 bases from V and 5 bases from J, with 21 bases in between. This CDR3 has 16 amino acids. The beta constant-region primer was an equimolar mix of two oligonucleotides covering TRBC1 and TRBC2. Ligated cDNA was amplified by four rounds of PCR with nested alpha and beta constant-region primers and SP2. TCRdb processed the UMI-ligation and nested PCR reads anew with MiXCR; each CDR3 protein has one entry. The repertoire holds under 150,000 distinct CDR3 sequences, with 15% to 25% as singletons. Overnight CMV lysate stimulation of fresh PBMCs defined donor CMV status by CD4+ IFNgamma. Four subsets defined by CD45RA and CD27 were sorted after CD3, CD4, CD8 and live/dead staining. This clonotype showed up just a few times. The antigen is undetermined.

The rearrangement joins TRBV7-9 to TRBJ2-5; tentative D call: TRBD2 (5 bases). This TCR was recovered from a human donor in good health. The sequenced sample consisted of naive CD8+ T cells from blood. Here the CDR3 DNA reads TGTGCCAGCAGCCCGCGTTTGAGGGAGTCTCTGGAGACCCAGTACTTC. This codes for CASSPRLRESLETQYF.